This paragraph covers one T cell receptor (beta chain) sequence. With 60 Vbeta and 13 Jbeta primers, the PCR was carried out. Measured with immunoSEQ multiplex PCR; TCRdb has only the in-frame clones, and not every one. Of about 190,000 clones listed, over 75% are singletons. The data belong to a study of cytomegalovirus exposure and HLA in healthy donors. This clonotype originated in a man aged 35 to 55 in good health and CMV-seropositive. Sequencing was performed on PBMCs.

CDR3: CASSSQGGATYEQYF. For the CDR3, the DNA is TGTGCCAGCAGCTCCCAAGGGGGGGCGACCTACGAGCAGTACTTC. The genes are TRBV7-6 and TRBJ2-7; D is possibly TRBD2 (7 bases). Germline CDR1 and CDR2: SGHVS and FNYEAQ. V lost 4 bases, J lost 2 bases, and 15 bases lay in between. This CDR3 region has 15 residues.